The 9 T cell receptor beta chains below were found in one sample sequenced in a study of somatic mutations in cytotoxic T cells in rheumatoid arthritis. The method was immunoSEQ multiplex PCR; TCRdb's version includes in-frame clones alone and lacks a portion of them. The sample consists of about 15,000 clones, 78% of them appearing once. Input material: CD8+ T cells sorted from blood. The receptors stem from an adult with rheumatoid arthritis.

The genes are TRBV7-9 and TRBJ2-1; no clear D gene. Germline CDR1 reads SEHNR; CDR2 reads FQNEAQ (reference sequence). V was pared by 7 bases and J by 8 bases, with 15 bases between. This CDR3 is built from 13 residues. In DNA form, the CDR3 reads TGTGCCAGCACCCCCTTTATTTTGGATGAGCAGTTCTTC. Translating it yields CASTPFILDEQFF. The variable domain in full, with the rest retrieved from reference TRBV7-9 and TRBJ2-1, is DTGVSQNPRHKITKRGQNVTFRCDPISEHNRLYWYRQTLGQGPEFLTYFQNEAQLEKSRLLSDRFSAERPKGSFSTLEIQRTEQGDSAMYLCASTPFILDEQFFGPGTRLTVL.

This clone appeared a single time. J is TRBJ1-2 and V is TRBV28; TRBD1 aligns across 7 bases. The germline V gene has CDR1 MDHEN and CDR2 SYDVKM. V shed 6 bases and J 8 bases; nucleotides not matched to a gene: 12. This CDR3 region has 14 residues. The CDR3 loop reads CASSRQGSVDGYTF. The CDR3 nucleotides are TGTGCCAGCAGCCGACAGGGCTCGGTGGACGGCTACACCTTC.

The genes are TRBV10-2 and TRBJ1-3; D is uncertain. Trimming cost V 2 bases and J 0 bases, with 5 bases left between them. The germline gives CDR1 WSHSY, CDR2 SAAADI. The CDR3 totals 14 residues. The CDR3 nucleotides are TGCGCCAGCAGTGAGGGATACTCTGGAAACACCATATATTTT. Translated, it gives CASSEGYSGNTIYF.

The chain links TRBV6-1 to TRBJ2-1, with D perhaps matching TRBD2 (7 bases). CDR1 and CDR2 (germline): MNHNS, SASEGT. CDR3 length: 16 residues. Trimming pared 4 bases from V and 8 bases from J, leaving 21 bases between. As DNA, the CDR3 is TGTGCCAGCAGTGGGGGGGCGGGACTACAGGAGGATGAGCAGTTCTTC. Translated, it gives CASSGGAGLQEDEQFF.

The J gene is TRBJ2-3, the V gene TRBV11-1; 9 nucleotides agree with TRBD1. Germline V gene lookup returns CDR1 SGHAT and CDR2 FQDESV (reference sequence). This CDR3 spans 15 amino acids. With V trimmed by 4 bases and J by 3 bases, 5 bases remained unmatched. CDR3 DNA sequence: TGTGCCAGCAGCTGGGACAGGGCCGATACAGATACGCAGTATTTT. Translation: CASSWDRADTDTQYF.

The V and J genes are TRBV7-9 and TRBJ2-7, with 9 bases that match TRBD1. J gave up 7 bases and V 9 bases, and 19 bases lay outside the gene matches. The CDR3 length is 16 residues. Germline V lookup: CDR1 SEHNR, CDR2 FQNEAQ (reference sequence). This chain's CDR3 is CASSPNSGDRVGEQYF. The CDR3 DNA reads as TGTGCCAGTAGCCCTAACTCCGGGGACAGGGTGGGGGAGCAGTACTTC.

The V and J genes are TRBV27 and TRBJ1-2, with D maybe TRBD1 (6 bases). Trimming took off 5 bases at V and 5 bases at J, with 12 bases between the two ends. CDR1 and CDR2 (germline): MNHEY, SMNVEV (reference sequence). The CDR3 runs to 13 residues. CDR3 DNA sequence: TGTGCCAGCAGTCCACGGACAGAGTATGGCTACACCTTC. Protein product: CASSPRTEYGYTF.

This sequence joins TRBV7-9 and TRBJ1-4, with a possible D match to TRBD1 (6 bases). The CDR3 is made up of 15 amino acids. Germline lookup yields CDR1 SEHNR and CDR2 FQNEAQ (reference sequence). The V end was cut by 1 base, the J end by 7 bases, with 13 bases between. In nucleotides, the CDR3 is TGTGCCAGCAGCTTAGAGGGGGGTTCCGGTGAAAAACTGTTTTTT. Translation gives CASSLEGGSGEKLFF.

The chain employs TRBV9 and TRBJ2-1, with D unresolved. Germline loops: CDR1 SGDLS, CDR2 YYNGEE. Trimming removed 4 bases from V and 0 bases from J, with 17 bases in between. The CDR3 is 17 residues long. The CDR3 DNA follows: TGTGCCAGCAGCCCAAGCCGGCAGGTGAGCTCCTACAATGAGCAGTTCTTC. Residues: CASSPSRQVSSYNEQFF.